The 25 T cell receptor beta chains in this list originate from one sample, sequenced in a study of blood T cell repertoires in COVID-19. Generated by immunoSEQ multiplex PCR, the TCRdb table keeps only in-frame clones and is missing some. This sample has fewer than 120,000 clones, with roughly four fifths found just once. Sequencing used peripheral blood. The origin of the receptors is a woman aged 55-69 years with acute or convalescent COVID-19.

The V gene is TRBV30, the J gene TRBJ2-5; 10 positions agree with TRBD2. There are 15 residues in the CDR3. Germline CDR1 is GTSNPN and CDR2 is SVGIG (reference sequence). V lost 0 bases, J lost 8 bases, and 9 bases stayed unmatched. The CDR3 loop is CAWSVASGGPGTQYF. CDR3 nucleotides: TGTGCCTGGAGTGTAGCTAGCGGGGGCCCGGGTACCCAGTACTTC.

In its sample, this clone was seen once. The J gene is TRBJ2-3, the V gene TRBV7-2; 8 positions agree with TRBD2. V shed 1 base and J 4 bases; nucleotides not matched to a gene: 4. Per germline, CDR1 SGHTA and CDR2 FQGNSA. CDR3 length equals 15 residues. This CDR3 is CASSLDGGAPDTQYF. The CDR3, as DNA: TGTGCCAGCAGCTTAGACGGGGGGGCCCCAGATACGCAGTATTTT. Drawing the rest from reference TRBV7-2 and TRBJ2-3, the complete variable domain is GAGVSQSPSNKVTEKGKDVELRCDPISGHTALYWYRQSLGQGLEFLIYFQGNSAPDKSGLPSDRFSAERTGGSVSTLTIQRTQQEDSAVYLCASSLDGGAPDTQYFGPGTRLTVL.

This chain uses TRBV2 with TRBJ1-4; D gene uncertain. The CDR3 covers 12 residues. Trimming left V 11 bases short and J 3 bases short, with 10 bases between. Germline V gene data show CDR1 as SNHLY and CDR2 as FYNNEI. CDR3 region: CAGQDPNEKLFF. The CDR3 region has the DNA TGTGCCGGGCAGGATCCTAATGAAAAACTGTTTTTT.

The chain couples TRBV4-1 to TRBJ2-2, with D tentatively TRBD2 (6 bases). The CDR3 has 15 residues. CDR1 is MGHRA and CDR2 is YSYEKL in the germline V gene. Trimming cost V 3 bases and J 5 bases, with 13 bases left between them. CDR3 sequence: CASSHITSPTGELFF. The CDR3 coding sequence is TGCGCCAGCAGCCACATCACTAGCCCTACCGGGGAGCTGTTTTTT.

The rearrangement links TRBV11-2 to TRBJ1-2; a possible D gene is TRBD1 (5 bases). The CDR3 has 16 residues. V was shortened by 2 bases and J by 1 base, with 14 bases between the two germline ends. The V gene's germline CDR1 is SGHAT and CDR2 FQNNGV. This chain's CDR3 is CASSLRTLGGNYGYTF. The CDR3 DNA follows: TGTGCCAGCAGCTTAAGGACCTTGGGGGGTAACTATGGCTACACCTTC.

The CDR3 protein is CASSRASGRLRETQYF. For the CDR3, the DNA is TGTGCCAGTAGTAGGGCTAGCGGGCGTCTCAGGGAGACCCAGTACTTC. J is TRBJ2-5 and V is TRBV19, with 8 bases matching TRBD2. Germline V CDR1 and CDR2: LNHDA, SQIVND (reference sequence). V lost 4 bases, J lost 5 bases, and 12 bases stayed unmatched. This CDR3 comprises 16 residues.

This sequence joins TRBV28 and TRBJ1-6; tentatively, D is TRBD1 (6 bases). The germline V and J ends were trimmed by 4 bases and 14 bases, with 18 bases remaining between them. The CDR3 length is 14 residues. The germline V gene encodes CDR1 MDHEN and CDR2 SYDVKM. CDR3 sequence reads: CASSSTPRGMSLHF. The CDR3 DNA follows: TGTGCCAGCAGTTCAACCCCCAGGGGCATGTCCCTCCACTTT.

In this sample, this clone turned up many times. The chain uses TRBV5-4 and TRBJ1-4; D is undetermined. There are 15 residues in the CDR3. Trimming removed 3 bases from V and 5 bases from J, with 14 bases in between. From germline, CDR1 is SGHNT and CDR2 YYREEE (reference sequence). The CDR3 region has the DNA TGTGCCAGCAGCTACCGAAGCGCGGAGAATGAAAAACTGTTTTTT. This encodes CASSYRSAENEKLFF.

The gene calls are TRBV29-1 and TRBJ2-2; tentatively, D is TRBD2 (6 bases). The CDR3 loop spans 13 amino acids. The V end lost 7 bases, the J end lost 7 bases, and 16 bases lay between the germline ends. The germline gives CDR1 SQVTM, CDR2 ANQGSEA. CDR3 nucleotides: TGCAGCGCGGCGCCCGTAGCGGACGGGGAGCTGTTTTTT. Translated, it gives CSAAPVADGELFF.

The chain employs TRBV2 and TRBJ2-3; D might be TRBD2 (6 bases). The CDR3 is 17 residues long. Per germline, CDR1 SNHLY and CDR2 FYNNEI. Trimming took 6 bases from V and 2 from J, leaving 21 bases between them. The CDR3 protein is CASRGLSGVTPTDTQYF. The DNA for the CDR3 is TGTGCCAGCAGAGGGTTATCGGGGGTGACCCCCACAGATACGCAGTATTTT.

The V call is TRBV27, the J call TRBJ2-7; D remains ambiguous. The germline V and J ends were trimmed by 3 bases and 1 base, with 7 bases remaining between them. CDR1 is MNHEY and CDR2 is SMNVEV in the germline V gene (reference sequence). This CDR3 region has 13 residues. The CDR3: CASSFQDSYEQYF. In DNA form, the CDR3 reads TGTGCCAGCAGTTTTCAGGATTCCTACGAGCAGTACTTC.

This clone has just one count. The CDR3 region has the DNA TGTGCCAGCAGCCCCACCCTTGTACAGGCGCCTAATGGCTACACCTTC. Translated, it gives CASSPTLVQAPNGYTF. The rearrangement links TRBV11-1 to TRBJ1-2, with TRBD1 as a possible D gene (5 bases). The germline V gene has CDR1 SGHAT and CDR2 FQDESV (reference sequence). Trimming pared 5 bases from V and 6 bases from J, leaving 22 bases between. The CDR3 covers 16 residues.

The chain is built from TRBV5-4 and TRBJ2-2; perhaps TRBD1 as D (5 bases). The germline V and J ends were trimmed by 0 bases and 6 bases, with 15 bases remaining between them. The CDR3 length is 16 residues. Germline lookup yields CDR1 SGHNT and CDR2 YYREEE (reference sequence). As DNA, the CDR3 is TGTGCCAGCAGCTTGGCCCAGGGCAGCCCATCCGGGGAGCTGTTTTTT. It translates to CASSLAQGSPSGELFF.

The chain combines TRBV11-2 with TRBJ1-2; 12 bases are shared with TRBD1. Germline lookup yields CDR1 SGHAT and CDR2 FQNNGV. The junction had 8 bases not matched to a gene; V was cut back by 4 bases and J by 5 bases. The CDR3 covers 16 residues. CDR3 DNA: TGTGCCAGCAGCTCGTGGGGGGACAGGGGGCTTTATGGCTACACCTTC. Translation gives CASSSWGDRGLYGYTF. Variable domain in full (rest from reference TRBV11-2 and TRBJ1-2): EAGVAQSPRYKIIEKRQSVAFWCNPISGHATLYWYQQILGQGPKLLIQFQNNGVVDDSQLPKDRFSAERLKGVDSTLKIQPAKLEDSAVYLCASSSWGDRGLYGYTFGSGTRLTVV.

The chain joins TRBV4-2 to TRBJ1-5; 10 bases are shared with TRBD1. The CDR3 spans 17 residues. From germline, CDR1 is LGHNA and CDR2 YNFKEQ. V was clipped by 1 base and J by 5 bases; unmatched bases: 8. CDR3 region: CASSQGLTGTGDQPQHF. CDR3 in DNA: TGTGCCAGCAGCCAAGGCCTGACCGGGACAGGGGATCAGCCCCAGCATTTT.

The chain uses TRBV2 and TRBJ2-5; maybe TRBD1 (6 bases). V gave up 9 bases and J gave up 3 bases, with 17 bases separating them. Germline V CDR1 and CDR2: SNHLY, FYNNEI. The CDR3 is 14 residues long. The CDR3 protein is CASTDPGVKETQYF. The CDR3 DNA follows: TGTGCCAGTACAGATCCAGGGGTAAAAGAGACCCAGTACTTC.

V is TRBV7-9 and J is TRBJ1-2; a weak D match, TRBD1 (5 bases). The ends were cut back, 5 bases at V and 3 bases at J, with 16 bases in the middle. Germline V lookup: CDR1 SEHNR, CDR2 FQNEAQ (reference sequence). This CDR3 is built from 15 residues. CDR3 sequence (DNA): TGTGCCAGCAGCCTATCCAAGGCAGGGTACTATGGCTACACCTTC. Translation gives CASSLSKAGYYGYTF.

CDR3 bases: TGTGCCAGCACTTCCCTGGAGGGGCAGTTCTTC. It specifies CASTSLEGQFF. V gene TRBV12-3 or TRBV12-4 combines with J gene TRBJ2-1, with D possibly matching TRBD2 (6 bases). This CDR3 has 11 amino acids. The V gene lost 7 bases and the J gene lost 12 bases, with 13 bases spanning the gap.

V gene TRBV11-2 combines with J gene TRBJ1-2, with D perhaps TRBD1 (5 bases). The germline gives CDR1 SGHAT, CDR2 FQNNGV. V shed 5 bases and J shed 2 bases, with 15 bases lying between them. This CDR3 comprises 15 residues. The CDR3 spells CASSPGMGLNYGYTF. In nucleotides, the CDR3 is TGTGCCAGCAGCCCGGGTATGGGGCTGAACTATGGCTACACCTTC. The whole variable domain, remainder taken from reference TRBV11-2 and TRBJ1-2, is EAGVAQSPRYKIIEKRQSVAFWCNPISGHATLYWYQQILGQGPKLLIQFQNNGVVDDSQLPKDRFSAERLKGVDSTLKIQPAKLEDSAVYLCASSPGMGLNYGYTFGSGTRLTVV.

J is TRBJ2-2 and V is TRBV28; the D gene is possibly TRBD1 (6 bases). The CDR3 is 13 residues long. CDR1 is MDHEN and CDR2 is SYDVKM in the germline V gene. V was shortened by 7 bases and J by 3 bases, with 9 bases between the two germline ends. The CDR3 region has the DNA TGTGCCAGCAAGGGGGTTGACACCGGGGAGCTGTTTTTT. It is translated as CASKGVDTGELFF.

The rearrangement links TRBV6-5 to TRBJ1-6; no firm D call. The germline V gene has CDR1 MNHEY and CDR2 SVGAGI. The ends were cut back, 7 bases at V and 8 bases at J, with 15 bases in the middle. The CDR3 length is 14 residues. CDR3 nucleotide sequence: TGTGCCAGCAATGTGAACCAGAATTATTCACCCCTCCACTTT. It encodes CASNVNQNYSPLHF.

This chain connects TRBV24-1 to TRBJ2-5; D is unclear. The germline V gene encodes CDR1 KGHDR and CDR2 SFDVKD. Deletions cut 2 bases from V and 0 bases from J, with 3 bases between. The CDR3 is 13 amino acids. CDR3 amino acids: CATSDSYQETQYF. As DNA, the CDR3 is TGTGCCACCAGTGATTCGTACCAAGAGACCCAGTACTTC.

The chain joins TRBV9 to TRBJ1-4; TRBD1 agrees at 7 bases. With 4 bases clipped from V and 3 bases from J, the junction kept 9 bases outside the gene matches. The length of the CDR3 is 16 residues. Germline V CDR1 and CDR2: SGDLS, YYNGEE. The CDR3 here is CASSKGAGEPNEKLFF. In DNA form, the CDR3 reads TGTGCCAGCAGCAAGGGGGCTGGGGAACCTAATGAAAAACTGTTTTTT.

The J gene is TRBJ2-2, the V gene TRBV11-3; no firm D call. V lost 2 bases and J 6 bases, leaving 7 bases between the germline ends. CDR1 is SGHNT and CDR2 is YENEEA in the germline V gene. The CDR3 is 13 residues long. The CDR3 DNA sequence: TGTGCCAGCAGCTTACGAGCTCCCGGGGAGCTGTTTTTT. Protein product: CASSLRAPGELFF.

This chain joins TRBV19 and TRBJ1-3; 9 nucleotides line up with TRBD1. Germline CDR1 and CDR2: LNHDA and SQIVND (reference sequence). V was clipped by 7 bases and J by 5 bases; unmatched bases: 6. The CDR3 runs to 14 residues. The CDR3 protein is CASTADRGRNTIYF. Here the CDR3 DNA reads TGTGCCAGTACCGCGGACAGGGGACGAAACACCATATATTTT. Full variable domain (remainder filled in from reference TRBV19 and TRBJ1-3): DGGITQSPKYLFRKEGQNVTLSCEQNLNHDAMYWYRQDPGQGLRLIYYSQIVNDFQKGDIAEGYSVSREKKESFPLTVTSAQKNPTAFYLCASTADRGRNTIYFGEGSWLTVV.